This T cell receptor beta chain derives from a study of blood T cell repertoires in COVID-19. Study-wide background: PBMCs, B-cell-depleted T cells, or T cells were the source of the cDNA or gDNA that made up the material.

This CDR3 is built from 16 residues. Here immunoSEQ multiplex PCR was the method, and the copy in TCRdb shows in-frame clones only, minus some. In the table there are about 140,000 clones, over 60% of which are singletons. Sample: peripheral blood. V is TRBV21-1 and J is TRBJ2-7; no DNA check was done on the table's D call, TRBD2. TRBV21-1 is shown as a pseudogene. The source of this sequence is an older man with acute or convalescent COVID-19. The CDR3 region is CASSKRIPRSFHEQYF. The DNA for the CDR3 is TGTGCCAGCAGCAAAAGAATCCCCCGTAGTTTTCACGAGCAGTACTTC.